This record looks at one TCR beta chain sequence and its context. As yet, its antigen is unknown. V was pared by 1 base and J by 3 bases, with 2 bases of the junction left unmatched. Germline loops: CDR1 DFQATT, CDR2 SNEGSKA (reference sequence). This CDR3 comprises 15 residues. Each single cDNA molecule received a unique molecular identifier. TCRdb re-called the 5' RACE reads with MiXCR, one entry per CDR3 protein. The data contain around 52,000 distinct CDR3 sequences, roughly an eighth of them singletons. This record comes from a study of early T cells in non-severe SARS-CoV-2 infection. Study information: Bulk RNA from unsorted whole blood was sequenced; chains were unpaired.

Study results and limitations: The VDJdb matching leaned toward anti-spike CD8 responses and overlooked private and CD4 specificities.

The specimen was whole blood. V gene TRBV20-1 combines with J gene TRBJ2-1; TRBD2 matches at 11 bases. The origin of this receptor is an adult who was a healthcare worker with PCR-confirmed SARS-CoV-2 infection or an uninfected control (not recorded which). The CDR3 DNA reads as TGCAGTGCTAGAGCACTAGCGGGAGACTACAATGAGCAGTTCTTC. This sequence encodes CSARALAGDYNEQFF.